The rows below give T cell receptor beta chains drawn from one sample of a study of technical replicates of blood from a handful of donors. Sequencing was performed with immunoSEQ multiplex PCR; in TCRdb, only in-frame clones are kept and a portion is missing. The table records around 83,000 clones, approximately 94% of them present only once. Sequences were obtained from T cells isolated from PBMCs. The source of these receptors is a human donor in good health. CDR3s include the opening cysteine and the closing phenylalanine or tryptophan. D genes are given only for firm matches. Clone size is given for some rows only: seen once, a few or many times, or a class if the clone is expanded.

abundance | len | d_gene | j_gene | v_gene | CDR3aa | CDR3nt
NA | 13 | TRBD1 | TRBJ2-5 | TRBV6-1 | CASSEGQGRTQYF | TGTGCCAGCAGTGAGGGACAGGGGAGGACCCAGTACTTC
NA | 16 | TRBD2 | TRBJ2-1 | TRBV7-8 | CASRITWTSGPHEQFF | TGTGCCAGCAGAATTACGTGGACTAGCGGGCCCCATGAGCAGTTCTTC
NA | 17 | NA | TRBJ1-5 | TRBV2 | CASRRPLAGGRNQPQHF | TGTGCCAGCAGACGGCCCTTGGCCGGGGGGCGCAATCAGCCCCAGCATTTT
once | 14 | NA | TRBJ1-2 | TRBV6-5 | CASSYGAGAYGYTF | TGTGCCAGCAGTTACGGGGCAGGGGCCTATGGCTACACCTTC
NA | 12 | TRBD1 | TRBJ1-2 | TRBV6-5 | CASSRDSDGYTF | TGTGCCAGCAGCCGGGACAGCGATGGCTACACCTTC
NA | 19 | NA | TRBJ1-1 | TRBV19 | CASSIDLSSGSGALYEAFF | TGTGCCAGTAGTATAGATCTATCGTCGGGGTCAGGGGCCCTATATGAAGCTTTCTTT
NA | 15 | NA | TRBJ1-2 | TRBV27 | CASSRLGGGTYGYTF | TGTGCCAGCAGTCGGCTTGGGGGGGGAACCTATGGCTACACCTTC
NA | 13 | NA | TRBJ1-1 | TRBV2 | CASSGTKRDKAFF | TGTGCCAGCAGCGGCACGAAAAGGGACAAAGCTTTCTTT
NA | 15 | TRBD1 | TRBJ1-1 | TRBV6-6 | CASSVRQGGNTEAFF | TGTGCCAGCAGTGTTCGACAGGGAGGGAACACTGAAGCTTTCTTT
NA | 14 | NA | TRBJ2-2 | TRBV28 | CASSRDGYTGELFF | TGTGCCAGCAGCCGAGATGGTTACACCGGGGAGCTGTTTTTT
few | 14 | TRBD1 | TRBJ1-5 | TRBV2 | CASKDMTGGQPQHF | TGTGCCAGCAAGGATATGACAGGGGGCCAGCCCCAGCATTTT